This T cell receptor (beta chain) originates from a study of CD8+CD57+ T cells in acquired aplastic anemia. Comments on this clonotype: What it binds is not known. Here the CDR3 omits its conserved ending phenylalanine or tryptophan, so a read error is the likely source. It is unclear where the CDR3 begins or ends on the DNA, so no DNA is shown, and the CDR3 is as TCRdb lists it.

Findings of the study overall: Around 29 shared CD8+ CDR3s appeared highly expressed within patients' immunodominant clones.

Germline loops: CDR1 MDHEN, CDR2 SYDVKM. The CDR3 spans 8 amino acids, including both terminal residues. For sequencing, patients were chosen who had shown expansion of CD8+CD57+ cells by flow cytometry. Every patient had severe acquired aplastic anemia. Receipt of therapy had not occurred in any patient by the time of blood sampling. Genomic DNA constituted the template upon which TCR beta VDJ and CDR3 profiling was performed. Each CDR3 protein gets one entry after TCRdb re-called the reads with MiXCR. Found here are some 120,000 distinct CDR3 sequences, nearly 40% of them singletons; the top ten hold around 2.7%.

The sample was sorted CD4+, CD8+, or CD8+CD57+ T cells (not recorded which) from PBMCs. The V call is TRBV28, the J call TRBJ2-6. This receptor was identified in a human donor with aplastic anemia. The CDR3: CASSSAIY.